This TCR beta chain was found in a study of memory CD4+ T cells and cytomegalovirus serostatus. The sort gate was single viable CD3+CD4+CD8-CD45RO+ cells for memory CD4+ T cells. Germline V CDR1 and CDR2: MNHEY, SMNVEV (reference sequence). Unmatched junction bases numbered 6, after V lost 6 bases and J lost 4 bases. This CDR3 is 16 amino acids long. Method: immunoSEQ multiplex PCR; TCRdb's copy keeps in-frame clones and lacks some. The sample has just over 45,000 clones, over 70% seen once. The chain has TRBV27 and TRBJ2-3, with 14 bases aligning to TRBD2. The material sequenced was memory CD4+ T cells from blood. The source of this sequence is an adult in good health and CMV-seronegative. The chain's CDR3 is CASRPRLAGGPDTQYF. The CDR3 region has the DNA TGTGCCAGCAGACCTCGACTAGCGGGGGGGCCAGATACGCAGTATTTT.